This TCR beta chain was identified in a study of T-cell reconstitution after alpha-beta-depleted transplantation in children. This sample's TCRbeta library carried unique molecular identifier barcodes. MiXCR, run by TCRdb on the PCR reads, gives a single entry per CDR3 protein. The sample lists approximately 300,000 distinct CDR3 sequences; around 10% were seen once. Germline assignment: CDR1 MGHRA and CDR2 YSYEKL. V lost 6 bases and J lost 6; bases outside the gene matches: 3. CDR3 length: 13 residues. Study-level results: Several hundred graft clones that had expanded were reportedly the source of alpha-beta T cells about two months after transplant.

In its sample, this clonotype was seen many times. The antigen is unknown. V usage is TRBV4-1 and J usage is TRBJ2-1; 9 nucleotides align to TRBD2. This specimen consisted of peripheral blood, obtained 180 days after TCRalphabeta/CD19-depleted stem cell transplant. The TCR sequence derives from a male patient under 10 years old who had a stem cell transplant for chronic granulomatous disease, so the T cells may come from the graft donor. The CDR3 is CASRGLARNEQFF. Here the CDR3 DNA reads TGCGCCAGCAGGGGACTAGCCCGCAATGAGCAGTTCTTC.